This T cell receptor beta chain was identified during a study of blood T cell repertoires in COVID-19. About the research overall: Sources were T cells, B-cell-depleted T cells, or PBMCs; the material itself was cDNA or gDNA.

Original processing notes: Amplifying reference gene primers gave estimates of nucleated cell counts. Profiling relied on immunoSEQ multiplex PCR, and the TCRdb table lists in-frame clones only, not all of them. The DNA was the basis for D and trimming; V, J and clone size are from that table. The sample gives approximately 300,000 clones, about 85% of which show up once; about 2.2% is in the top ten. V trimming: 5 bases; J trimming: 4 bases; junction bases outside the gene matches: 2. The germline V gene has CDR1 LNHDA and CDR2 SQIVND (reference sequence). The CDR3 contains 14 residues. Sequencing was carried out using peripheral blood. V and J are TRBV19 and TRBJ2-2; 9 bases line up with TRBD1. The clonotype comes from a woman in her forties or fifties who had recovered from COVID-19. CDR3 region: CASSDRGGTGELFF. CDR3 nucleotide sequence: TGTGCCAGTAGTGACAGGGGGGGCACCGGGGAGCTGTTTTTT.